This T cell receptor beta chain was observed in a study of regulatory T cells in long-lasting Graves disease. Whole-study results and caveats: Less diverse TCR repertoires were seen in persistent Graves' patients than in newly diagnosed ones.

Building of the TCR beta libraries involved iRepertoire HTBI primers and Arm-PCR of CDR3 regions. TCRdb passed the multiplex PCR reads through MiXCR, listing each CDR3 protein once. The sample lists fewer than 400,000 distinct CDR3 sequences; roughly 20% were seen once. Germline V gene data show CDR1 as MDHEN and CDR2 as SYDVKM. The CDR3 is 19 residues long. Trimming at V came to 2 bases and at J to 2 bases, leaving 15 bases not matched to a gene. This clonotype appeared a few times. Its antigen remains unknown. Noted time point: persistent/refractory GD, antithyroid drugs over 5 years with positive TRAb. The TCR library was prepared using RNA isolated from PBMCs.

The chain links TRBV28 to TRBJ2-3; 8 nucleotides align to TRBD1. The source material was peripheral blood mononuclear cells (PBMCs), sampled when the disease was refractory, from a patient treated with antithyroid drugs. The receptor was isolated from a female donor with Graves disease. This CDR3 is CASSLGQGVWMGPTDTQYF. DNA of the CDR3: TGTGCCAGCAGTTTAGGACAGGGAGTTTGGATGGGGCCCACAGATACGCAGTATTTT.